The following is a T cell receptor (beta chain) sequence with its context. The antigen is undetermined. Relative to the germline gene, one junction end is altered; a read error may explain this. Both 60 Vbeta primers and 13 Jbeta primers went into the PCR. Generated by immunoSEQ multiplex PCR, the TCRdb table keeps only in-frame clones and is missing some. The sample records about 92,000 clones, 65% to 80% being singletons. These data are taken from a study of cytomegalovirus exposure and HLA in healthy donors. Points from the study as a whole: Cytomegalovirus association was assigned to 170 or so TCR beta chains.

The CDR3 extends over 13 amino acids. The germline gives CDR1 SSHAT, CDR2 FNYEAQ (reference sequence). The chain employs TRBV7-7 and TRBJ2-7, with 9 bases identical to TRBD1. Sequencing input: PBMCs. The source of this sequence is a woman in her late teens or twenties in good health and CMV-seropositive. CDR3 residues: CASSQDRGYEQYF. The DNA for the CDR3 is TGTGCTAGCAGCCAGGACAGGGGCTACGAGCAGTACTTC.